This T cell receptor (beta chain) was sequenced for a study of cytomegalovirus exposure and HLA in healthy donors. Whole-study results and caveats: It was reportedly the case that the classifier diagnosed cytomegalovirus status with high specificity and sensitivity. Versus the approximately 720-donor mean, an Asian-associated ancestry cluster reportedly showed fewer N-insertions in a later analysis. In a later analysis, at a false discovery rate of 0.05, under 20,000 TCR beta sequences were associated with HLA alleles. A missense DCLRE1C variant was associated with V- and J-gene trimming of TCR beta chains in a later analysis, and an independent cohort replicated the association.

With respect to this clone: Its specificity is unknown.

In germline, CDR1 is SNHLY, CDR2 FYNNEI. V shed 2 bases, J shed 4 bases, and the junction held 5 bases outside the gene matches. The length of the CDR3 is 14 residues. A multiplex PCR was run with 60 Vbeta primers and 13 Jbeta primers. Assay: immunoSEQ multiplex PCR; the TCRdb copy retains only in-frame clones and omits some. The sample lists about 120,000 clones; more than 60% were seen once. Source material: PBMCs. The sequence derives from a man in his forties in good health and CMV-seropositive. V gene TRBV2 combines with J gene TRBJ2-7; TRBD2 matches at 7 bases. The DNA for the CDR3 is TGTGCCAGCAGTGAACAGGCGGGAGCGTACGAGCAGTACTTC. Its translation: CASSEQAGAYEQYF.